This TCR beta chain was recorded in a study of tumor-infiltrating lymphocytes in localized non-small cell lung cancer (dated by TCRdb to about 2021). About the full investigation: Several histologies were represented in the cohort, which also included both smokers and never-smokers as well as patients whose samples were collected after neoadjuvant chemotherapy. Flow cytometry, multiplex immunofluorescence, RNA-seq, exome sequencing and proteomics were applied to the same patients as TCR sequencing, which was one of several integrated assays. The paired tumor versus uninvolved lung comparison of immunoSEQ T-cell fraction included 55 patients. Each patient provided resected tumor tissue plus uninvolved lung tissue from the same patient, with the uninvolved lung tissue described as non-adjacent to the tumor. The overall ICON cohort was composed of 150 surgical patients with localized non-small cell lung cancer whose tumors were resected. Broader findings and caveats from the paper: Recurrence-free survival showed no association with tumor T-cell fraction measured by TCR sequencing (p = 0.61). Higher T cell infiltration in tumors than in uninvolved lung tissue was supported by TCRbeta sequencing, consistent with immunofluorescence CD3 counts. Because assay coverage varied across patients depending on available tissue quantity, TCR sequencing was performed for only a subset of the cohort. TCR-derived T-cell fraction did not differ between the flow cytometry-defined immunotypes IM1 (good prognosis) and IM2 (poor prognosis). Because different assays used different pieces of the same tissue, technical variation could not be distinguished from intratumor heterogeneity.

V lost 3 bases and J lost 9 bases; the stretch between them is 7 bases long. The CDR3 contains 11 residues, cysteine and phenylalanine counted. CDR3 DNA is the only sequence kept; it has 33 bases, read in frame from the first base. The germline V gene sets CDR1 to SGDLS and CDR2 to YYNGEE. This clone was seen a single time. Its antigen is currently not known. Base qualities are not provided; no much larger clone lies one nucleotide away. This sample includes further DNA sequences coding for the same CDR3. Enrollment in ICON was initiated in April 2016, and the last patient was enrolled in 2018. A subcohort of 76 patients provided fresh tumor and matched uninvolved tissue for in-depth immune analyses, with TCR sequencing among those analyses. No cell sorting was done, and TCR sequencing was instead run on DNA isolated from bulk tissue. The T-cell fraction in tumor and uninvolved lung tissue was provided by TCR sequencing with the immunoSEQ assay. The study's own analysis went as follows. For survival analysis, patients were split into high (upper tertile) and low (lower two tertiles) T-cell fraction groups and compared by log-rank test. Paired tumor versus uninvolved lung differences in T-cell fraction were tested with a signed-rank test. The table was pulled from immuneACCESS by TCRdb, which kept in-frame rearrangements only. Such tables lose some clones; where checked, under half of the loss comes from unresolved V genes, and the rest has no known cause. The V and J calls and the clone size are those of that table, but D and trimming were determined from the DNA. In all, the sample holds thousands of clones, and 81% of those were seen once. The ten largest clones represent less than 10% of the sample.

The V gene is TRBV9 and the J gene is TRBJ1-5, and possibly TRBD1, on 6 matching bases. The sequence was collected from a human donor with non-small cell lung cancer. Sequencing was performed on lung tumor tissue. The CDR3 in this case is CASSEGGPQHF. The DNA sequence is TGTGCCAGCAGCGAAGGGGGGCCCCAGCATTTT.